The 23 T cell receptor beta chains given below trace back to one sample, sequenced in a study of cytomegalovirus exposure and HLA in healthy donors. Primers for the PCR totalled 60 Vbeta and 13 Jbeta. Repertoires were generated with immunoSEQ multiplex PCR, while TCRdb's copy carries only in-frame clones and drops some. The table lists 200,000 or so clones, about 79% of them singletons. Sequencing was carried out using PBMCs. These receptors originate from a boy aged 2 to 10 in good health and CMV-seronegative.

J is TRBJ2-7 and V is TRBV7-2; 7 bases are a match to TRBD1. The length of the CDR3 is 14 residues. Germline loops: CDR1 SGHTA, CDR2 FQGNSA. V lost 5 bases, J lost 0 bases, and 4 bases stayed unmatched. The CDR3 DNA reads TGTGCCAGCAGCCAAAGGACAGGCTCCTACGAGCAGTACTTC. This sequence encodes CASSQRTGSYEQYF.

V and J are TRBV18 and TRBJ1-2; 7 nucleotides align to TRBD1. Germline V gives CDR1 KGHSH, CDR2 LQKENI. CDR3 length: 16 amino acids. Germline trimming cut 9 bases from V and 8 bases from J; bases unmatched to any gene: 21. CDR3 in amino acids: CASSAGTELTFWGYTF. The CDR3 DNA reads as TGTGCCAGTTCAGCCGGGACAGAGCTAACGTTTTGGGGCTACACCTTC.

The J gene is TRBJ1-5, the V gene TRBV15; D unclear. The germline gives CDR1 LNHNV, CDR2 YYDKDF (reference sequence). V was shortened by 6 bases and J by 3 bases, with 9 bases between the two germline ends. CDR3 length equals 13 residues. CDR3 sequence (DNA): TGTGCCACCAGTCTCAGGTCCAATCAGCCCCAGCATTTT. Translating gives CATSLRSNQPQHF.

This clone appeared a single time. The chain recombines TRBV19 with TRBJ1-2; D not certain. Trimming left V 5 bases short and J 8 bases short, with 15 bases between. Germline loops: CDR1 LNHDA, CDR2 SQIVND (reference sequence). The CDR3 spans 13 residues. CDR3 loop: CASSHRGPSGYTF. The DNA of the CDR3 is TGTGCCAGTAGTCACAGAGGTCCTAGCGGCTACACCTTC.

CDR3 in DNA: TGTGCCAGTAGTACACAGGTCATGGAGACCCAGTACTTC. Translated, it gives CASSTQVMETQYF. This chain uses TRBV19 with TRBJ2-5; D is perhaps TRBD1 (5 bases). V was trimmed by 4 bases and J by 5 bases, leaving 11 bases between them. Germline assignment: CDR1 LNHDA and CDR2 SQIVND (reference sequence). CDR3 length: 13 amino acids.

This chain connects TRBV27 to TRBJ2-7; 9 bases are shared with TRBD1. J gave up 4 bases and V 5 bases, and 9 bases lay outside the gene matches. The CDR3 contains 15 residues. Germline loops: CDR1 MNHEY, CDR2 SMNVEV (reference sequence). This CDR3 is CASSPQGALRYEQYF. CDR3 DNA: TGTGCCAGCAGTCCACAGGGGGCGTTACGGTACGAGCAGTACTTC.

This clone was seen a handful of times. V usage is TRBV7-2 and J usage is TRBJ2-3, with 7 bases lining up with TRBD1. Unmatched junction bases numbered 7, after V lost 6 bases and J lost 4 bases. Germline CDR1 reads SGHTA; CDR2 reads FQGNSA. The CDR3 consists of 14 residues. DNA for the CDR3: TGTGCCAGCAGTTTAACCCAGGGGGCAGATACGCAGTATTTT. Translation gives CASSLTQGADTQYF.

The rearrangement joins TRBV19 to TRBJ2-7; 8 bases map to TRBD1. This CDR3 contains 15 residues. Trimming took 5 bases from V and 2 from J; bases not matched to a gene: 8. Germline CDR1 and CDR2: LNHDA and SQIVND (reference sequence). CDR3 sequence: CASSVTGGVAYEQYF. CDR3 nucleotide sequence: TGTGCCAGTAGTGTTACAGGGGGTGTCGCCTACGAGCAGTACTTC.

V and J are TRBV2 and TRBJ2-5; D may be TRBD2 (5 bases). V gave up 8 bases and J gave up 7 bases, with 20 bases separating them. Germline V lookup: CDR1 SNHLY, CDR2 FYNNEI. The CDR3 contains 14 residues. Here the CDR3 reads CASSPVRDFGTQYF. The CDR3 bases are TGTGCCAGCTCTCCGGTCCGGGATTTTGGGACCCAGTACTTC.

About this clone itself: One end of the junction does not line up with germline, which may come from a read error. This sample includes further DNA sequences coding for the same CDR3. The CDR3: CASSFAGGARDYEQYF. DNA for the CDR3: TGTGCTAGCAGCTTTGCCGGGGGGGCCCGGGACTACGAGCAGTACTTC. The chain is built from TRBV5-4 and TRBJ2-7; the match to TRBD2 covers 8 bases. The CDR3 has 16 residues. Germline V gives CDR1 SGHNT, CDR2 YYREEE (reference sequence). The whole variable domain, filled in from reference TRBV5-4 and TRBJ2-7, reads ETGVTQSPTHLIKTRGQQVTLRCSSQSGHNTVSWYQQALGQGPQFIFQYYREEENGRGNFPPRFSGLQFPNYSSELNVNALELDDSALYLCASSFAGGARDYEQYFGPGTRLTVT.

V usage is TRBV14 and J usage is TRBJ1-5, with TRBD1 matching over 9 bases. Unmatched junction bases numbered 0, after V lost 4 bases and J lost 5 bases. Germline lookup yields CDR1 SGHDN and CDR2 FVKESK. CDR3 size: 13 residues. Here the CDR3 DNA reads TGTGCCAGCAGCCGACAGGGGGATCAGCCCCAGCATTTT. This translates into CASSRQGDQPQHF.

The chain joins TRBV2 to TRBJ2-7; 10 nucleotides line up with TRBD2. CDR3 length: 15 amino acids. Germline V CDR1 and CDR2: SNHLY, FYNNEI. The V segment lost 10 bases and the J segment 5 bases; nucleotides outside the gene matches: 14. CDR3 protein: CATLPPSGGTHEQYF. In DNA form, the CDR3 reads TGTGCCACCCTGCCCCCTAGCGGGGGTACCCACGAGCAGTACTTC.

The J gene is TRBJ2-1, the V gene TRBV5-1, with 16 bases lining up with TRBD2. The germline gives CDR1 SGHRS, CDR2 YFSETQ. The CDR3 has 17 amino acids. J gave up 3 bases and V 3 bases, and 3 bases lay outside the gene matches. The CDR3 bases are TGCGCCAGCAGCTCGGGACTAGCGGGGGGGCTCTACAATGAGCAGTTCTTC. It yields the protein CASSSGLAGGLYNEQFF. Looking up the rest from reference TRBV5-1 and TRBJ2-1 gives the full variable domain: KAGVTQTPRYLIKTRGQQVTLSCSPISGHRSVSWYQQTPGQGLQFLFEYFSETQRNKGNFPGRFSGRQFSNSRSEMNVSTLELGDSALYLCASSSGLAGGLYNEQFFGPGTRLTVL.

The genes are TRBV5-1 and TRBJ2-5, with 9 bases fitting TRBD2. CDR3 length: 14 residues. The V gene end was trimmed by 0 bases and the J gene end by 3 bases; junction bases not matched to a gene: 0. Germline-derived CDR1 and CDR2 are SGHRS and YFSETQ. CDR3 nucleotides: TGCGCCAGCAGCTTGGGCGGGGGGGAAGAGACCCAGTACTTC. This gives the protein CASSLGGGEETQYF.

The table lists this clone with a few counts. The rearrangement uses TRBV7-9 and TRBJ1-1; D not resolved. Per germline, CDR1 SEHNR and CDR2 FQNEAQ (reference sequence). Trimming removed 1 base at V and 5 bases at J, with 5 bases between. The CDR3 consists of 12 residues. The CDR3 DNA reads as TGTGCCAGCAGCTTAGTGAGGACTGAAGCTTTCTTT. Amino acid sequence: CASSLVRTEAFF.

The V and J genes are TRBV5-1 and TRBJ1-4; the D gene is possibly TRBD1 (5 bases). The CDR3 runs to 13 residues. Germline CDR1 SGHRS, CDR2 YFSETQ. V was cut by 0 bases and J by 5 bases, with 5 bases left in between. The CDR3 loop is CASSLAGNEKLFF. CDR3 nucleotides: TGCGCCAGCAGCTTGGCAGGGAATGAAAAACTGTTTTTT.

The chain joins TRBV5-4 to TRBJ1-2, with D uncertain. The CDR3 loop spans 13 amino acids. Between the trimmed V and J ends, which lost 3 bases and 6 bases, there was a span of 12 bases. The V gene's germline CDR1 is SGHNT and CDR2 YYREEE (reference sequence). For the CDR3, the DNA is TGTGCCAGCAGCTCTTTAAATTCTAATGGCTACACCTTC. This gives the protein CASSSLNSNGYTF.

The genes are TRBV11-1 and TRBJ2-7; no definite D call. V was cut by 0 bases and J by 0 bases, with 6 bases left in between. This CDR3 is built from 14 residues. The germline V gene has CDR1 SGHAT and CDR2 FQDESV (reference sequence). CDR3 sequence (DNA): TGTGCCAGCAGCTTAGCGGGCAGCTCCTACGAGCAGTACTTC. Translation: CASSLAGSSYEQYF.

The gene calls are TRBV2 and TRBJ2-3, with 11 bases matching TRBD1. The V gene's germline CDR1 is SNHLY and CDR2 FYNNEI. V lost 5 bases to trimming and J lost 3 bases; unmatched junction nucleotides: 7. The CDR3 has 16 residues. Here the CDR3 reads CASSSGTGGRTDTQYF. CDR3 in DNA: TGTGCCAGCAGTTCCGGGACAGGGGGAAGGACAGATACGCAGTATTTT.

This clone was detected only a few times. The chain is built from TRBV6-5 and TRBJ1-1, with a weak D call TRBD1 (6 bases). V was clipped by 2 bases and J by 2 bases, with 15 bases between them. Germline V gives CDR1 MNHEY, CDR2 SVGAGI. The CDR3 covers 16 residues. The CDR3 sequence: CASSYDLQGTNTEAFF. The CDR3 DNA reads as TGTGCCAGCAGTTACGACCTCCAGGGGACAAACACTGAAGCTTTCTTT.

The chain combines TRBV7-9 with TRBJ2-1; 7 bases map to TRBD2. Looked up from germline, CDR1 is SEHNR and CDR2 is FQNEAQ (reference sequence). The CDR3 totals 14 residues. DNA of the CDR3: TGTTCCGGTAGAGGGCGGGGGAGTTACAATGAGCAGTTCTTC. Its translation: CSGRGRGSYNEQFF.

This rearrangement joins TRBV10-3 to TRBJ2-2; 8 bases map to TRBD1. This CDR3 is 16 amino acids long. The V segment lost 0 bases and the J segment 0 bases; nucleotides outside the gene matches: 0. CDR1 ENHRY and CDR2 SYGVKD come from the germline V gene. For the CDR3, the DNA is TGTGCCATCAGTGAGTCGACAGGGGCGAACACCGGGGAGCTGTTTTTT. Its translation is CAISESTGANTGELFF.

The CDR3 DNA reads as TGCGCCAGCAGCCGCCCAACGGGACAGGGAGTCGAGACCCAGTACTTC. It is translated as CASSRPTGQGVETQYF. The chain recombines TRBV4-1 with TRBJ2-5; 9 bases match TRBD1. The CDR3 runs to 16 residues. The ends lost 4 bases at V and 5 bases at J; junction bases unmatched: 11. CDR1 is MGHRA, CDR2 YSYEKL, per germline.